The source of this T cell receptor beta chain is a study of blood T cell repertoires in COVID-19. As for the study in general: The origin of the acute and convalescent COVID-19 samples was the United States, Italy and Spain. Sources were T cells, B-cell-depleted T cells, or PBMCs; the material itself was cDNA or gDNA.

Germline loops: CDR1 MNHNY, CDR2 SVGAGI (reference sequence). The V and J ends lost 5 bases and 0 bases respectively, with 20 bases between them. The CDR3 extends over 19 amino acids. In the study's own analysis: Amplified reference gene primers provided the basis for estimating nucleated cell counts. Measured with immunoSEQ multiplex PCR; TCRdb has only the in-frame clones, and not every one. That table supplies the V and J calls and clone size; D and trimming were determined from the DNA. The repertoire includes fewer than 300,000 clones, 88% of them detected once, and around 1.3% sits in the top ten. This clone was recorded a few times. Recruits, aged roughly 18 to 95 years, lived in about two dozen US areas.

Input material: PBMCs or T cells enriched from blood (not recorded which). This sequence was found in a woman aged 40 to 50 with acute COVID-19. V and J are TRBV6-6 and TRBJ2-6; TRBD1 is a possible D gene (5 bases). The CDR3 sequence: CASSGSDSLYLSGANVLTF. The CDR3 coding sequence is TGTGCCAGCAGTGGATCCGACAGCTTATACCTCTCTGGGGCCAACGTCCTGACTTTC.